This T cell receptor beta chain was sequenced for a study of prognosis after radiotherapy for stage I lung cancer. In the study overall: With a biologically effective dose of at least 100 Gy, radiotherapy took the form of SBRT split into 3 to 5 fractions.

This clonotype was counted ten times or more. A draw of about 6 milliliters of peripheral blood took place at each of two time points. The CDR3 is 14 amino acids. Germline V lookup: CDR1 SQVTM, CDR2 ANQGSEA. Trimming shortened V by 4 bases and J by 0 bases, and 11 bases separated the two germline ends. From genomic DNA, two-round multiplex PCR was used to amplify TCR beta CDR3. Every TRBV and TRBJ gene had its own specific primer in first-round PCR. Universal primers were what the second PCR round relied on. TCRdb reprocessed the multiplex PCR reads with MiXCR, giving one entry per CDR3 protein. The sample comprises roughly 30,000 distinct CDR3 sequences, about 32% of which are singletons, and roughly a quarter rests with the top ten.

This clonotype was sampled from a donor aged 50 or older with non-small cell lung cancer. The source material was PBMCs, sampled before or after stereotactic body radiation therapy (not recorded which). The chain carries TRBV29-1 and TRBJ2-3, with D perhaps matching TRBD1 or TRBD2 (5 bases each). The CDR3 loop reads CSVGAGTSTDTQYF. The DNA of the CDR3 is TGCAGCGTTGGGGCAGGGACCAGCACAGATACGCAGTATTTT.